The 10 T cell receptor beta chains below all came from one sample that was sequenced in a study of CD8 T cells in Susac syndrome. Random hexamers primed reverse transcription of about 0.45 to 1 ug RNA. TCRdb reanalysed the immunoSEQ multiplex PCR reads using MiXCR and keeps one entry per CDR3 protein. Of 150,000 to 200,000 distinct CDR3 sequences in the sample, over 90% are singletons; the top ten hold roughly 0.15%. The sequenced sample was CD8+ T cells from PBMCs. These receptors all come from a human donor with Susac syndrome.

The rearrangement uses TRBV4-1 and TRBJ2-5; D is perhaps TRBD2 (6 bases). Germline assignment: CDR1 MGHRA and CDR2 YSYEKL. CDR3 length: 16 residues. Between the trimmed V and J ends, which lost 0 bases and 4 bases, there was a span of 15 bases. The CDR3 spells CASSQDLQRVTETQYF. DNA of the CDR3: TGCGCCAGCAGCCAAGATCTGCAGCGGGTGACAGAGACCCAGTACTTC.

The table lists this clonotype with a count of one. This chain links TRBV7-2 with TRBJ2-1; weak D call: TRBD1 (6 bases). The CDR3 has 15 amino acids. CDR1 SGHTA and CDR2 FQGNSA come from the germline V gene. Trimming cost V 4 bases and J 3 bases, with 13 bases left between them. CDR3: CASSSGTRHYNEQFF. The CDR3 DNA reads TGTGCCAGCAGCTCCGGGACACGGCACTACAATGAGCAGTTCTTC.

V usage is TRBV12-3 or TRBV12-4 and J usage is TRBJ2-2; weak D call: TRBD2 (7 bases). The CDR3 has 16 residues. V was trimmed by 6 bases and J by 4 bases, leaving 18 bases between them. For the CDR3, the DNA is TGTGCCAGCAGGGGTCACGGGGGGCGTAGCACCGGGGAGCTGTTTTTT. This gives the protein CASRGHGGRSTGELFF.

The J gene is TRBJ1-2, the V gene TRBV6-1; D is undetermined. V lost 7 bases, J lost 4 bases, and 25 bases lay in between. The CDR3 sequence is 17 residues long. CDR1 is MNHNS, CDR2 SASEGT, per germline. The CDR3 is CASTWIRSSQSPYGYTF. Here the CDR3 DNA reads TGTGCCAGCACCTGGATACGGTCCTCACAGTCCCCCTATGGCTACACCTTC.

The rearrangement uses TRBV4-1 and TRBJ2-7; D is uncertain. This CDR3 comprises 15 residues. Trimming removed 3 bases at V and 2 bases at J, with 14 bases between. CDR1 is MGHRA and CDR2 is YSYEKL in the germline V gene. CDR3 sequence: CASSHLTEAPYEQYF. The CDR3 DNA reads as TGCGCCAGCAGCCACCTAACCGAGGCACCCTACGAGCAGTACTTC.

The chain couples TRBV11-2 to TRBJ2-3; D unresolved. Trimming removed 5 bases from V and 4 bases from J, with 16 bases in between. The length of the CDR3 is 15 residues. Germline V gene lookup returns CDR1 SGHAT and CDR2 FQNNGV. Here the CDR3 reads CASSMIATRPDTQYF. The CDR3 DNA follows: TGTGCCAGCAGCATGATAGCAACACGACCAGATACGCAGTATTTT.

This chain joins TRBV7-9 and TRBJ1-6; 9 bases map to TRBD1. With 8 bases clipped from V and 13 bases from J, the junction kept 9 bases outside the gene matches. The length of the CDR3 is 13 residues. The germline CDR1 and CDR2 sequences are SEHNR and FQNEAQ (reference sequence). CDR3 coding DNA: TGTGCCAGCTTGGGACAGGGAGTAGAGCCCCTCCACTTT. Its protein is CASLGQGVEPLHF.

CDR3 sequence (DNA): TGCAGCGTTGAAGATCAGCTAACGGCGGGGGGTACGCAGTATTTT. This encodes CSVEDQLTAGGTQYF. The chain employs TRBV29-1 and TRBJ2-3; 8 positions agree with TRBD2. V lost 0 bases and J lost 8; bases outside the gene matches: 10. In germline, CDR1 is SQVTM, CDR2 ANQGSEA. This CDR3 spans 15 amino acids.

The V gene is TRBV4-1, the J gene TRBJ2-3, with D tentatively TRBD1 or TRBD2 (6 bases each). The V and J ends lost 3 bases and 2 bases respectively, with 21 bases between them. The CDR3 loop spans 18 amino acids. Germline V gives CDR1 MGHRA, CDR2 YSYEKL. For the CDR3, the DNA is TGCGCCAGCAGCCAGCTCGAGACAGGAGGGGGGCTCACAGATACGCAGTATTTT. Translating it yields CASSQLETGGGLTDTQYF.

The chain carries TRBV27 and TRBJ1-1, with D hard to call. Germline-derived CDR1 and CDR2 are MNHEY and SMNVEV (reference sequence). The CDR3 runs 10 residues. V was clipped by 6 bases and J by 12 bases, with 11 bases between them. CDR3 loop: CASREGDSFF. The CDR3 bases are TGTGCCAGCAGGGAAGGAGACTCTTTCTTT.